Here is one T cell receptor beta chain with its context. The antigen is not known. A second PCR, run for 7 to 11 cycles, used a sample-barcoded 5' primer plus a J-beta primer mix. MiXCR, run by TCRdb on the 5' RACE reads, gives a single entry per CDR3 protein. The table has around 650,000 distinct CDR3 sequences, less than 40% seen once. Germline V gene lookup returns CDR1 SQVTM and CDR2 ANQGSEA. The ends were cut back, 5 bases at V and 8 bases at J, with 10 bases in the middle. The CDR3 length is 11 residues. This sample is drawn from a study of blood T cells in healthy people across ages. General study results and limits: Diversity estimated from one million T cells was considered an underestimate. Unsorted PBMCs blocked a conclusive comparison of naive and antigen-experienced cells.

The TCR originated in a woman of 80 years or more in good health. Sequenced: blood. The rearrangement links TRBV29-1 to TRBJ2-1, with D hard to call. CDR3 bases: TGCAGCGTTTGGATCGAGGATGAGCAGTTCTTC. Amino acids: CSVWIEDEQFF.